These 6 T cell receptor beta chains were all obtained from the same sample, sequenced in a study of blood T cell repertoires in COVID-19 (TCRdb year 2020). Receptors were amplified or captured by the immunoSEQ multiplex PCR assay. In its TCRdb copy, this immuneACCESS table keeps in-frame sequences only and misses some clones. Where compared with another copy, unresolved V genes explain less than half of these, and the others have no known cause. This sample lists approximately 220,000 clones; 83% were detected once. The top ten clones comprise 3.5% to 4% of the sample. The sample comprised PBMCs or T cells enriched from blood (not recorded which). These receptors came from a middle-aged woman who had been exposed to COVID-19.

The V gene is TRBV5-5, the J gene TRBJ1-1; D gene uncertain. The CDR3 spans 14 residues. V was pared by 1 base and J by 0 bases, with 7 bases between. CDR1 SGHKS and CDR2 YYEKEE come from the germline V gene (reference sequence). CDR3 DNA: TGTGCCAGCAGCTTGACTGCTATGAACACTGAAGCTTTCTTT. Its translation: CASSLTAMNTEAFF.

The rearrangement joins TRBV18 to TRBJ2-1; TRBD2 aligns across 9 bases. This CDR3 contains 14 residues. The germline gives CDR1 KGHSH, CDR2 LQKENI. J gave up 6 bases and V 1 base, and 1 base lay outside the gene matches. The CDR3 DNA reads TGTGCCAGCTCACCACAGCGGGGGGTCAATGAGCAGTTCTTC. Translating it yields CASSPQRGVNEQFF.

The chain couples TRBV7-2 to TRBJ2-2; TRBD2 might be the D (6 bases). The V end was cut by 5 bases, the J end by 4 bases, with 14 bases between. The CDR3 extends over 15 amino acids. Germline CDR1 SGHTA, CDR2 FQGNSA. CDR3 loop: CASSILGGSTGELFF. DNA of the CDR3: TGTGCCAGCAGCATACTAGGAGGGAGCACCGGGGAGCTGTTTTTT.

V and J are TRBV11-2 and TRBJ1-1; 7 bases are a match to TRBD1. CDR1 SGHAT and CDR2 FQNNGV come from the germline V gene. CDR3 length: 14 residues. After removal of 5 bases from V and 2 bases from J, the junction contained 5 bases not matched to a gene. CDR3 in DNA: TGTGCCAGCAGCAGTGGACAGGACAACACTGAAGCTTTCTTT. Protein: CASSSGQDNTEAFF. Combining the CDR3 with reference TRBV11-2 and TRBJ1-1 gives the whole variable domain EAGVAQSPRYKIIEKRQSVAFWCNPISGHATLYWYQQILGQGPKLLIQFQNNGVVDDSQLPKDRFSAERLKGVDSTLKIQPAKLEDSAVYLCASSSGQDNTEAFFGQGTRLTVV.

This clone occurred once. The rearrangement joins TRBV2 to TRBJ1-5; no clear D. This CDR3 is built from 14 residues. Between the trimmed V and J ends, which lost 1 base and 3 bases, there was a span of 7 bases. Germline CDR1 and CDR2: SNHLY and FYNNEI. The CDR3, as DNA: TGTGCCAGCAGTGAAGGCAGATACAATCAGCCCCAGCATTTT. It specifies CASSEGRYNQPQHF.

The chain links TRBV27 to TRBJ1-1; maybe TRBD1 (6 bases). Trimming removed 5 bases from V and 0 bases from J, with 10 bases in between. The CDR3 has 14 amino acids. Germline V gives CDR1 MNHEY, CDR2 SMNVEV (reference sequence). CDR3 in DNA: TGTGCCAGCAGTAGAGGACAGCTGAACACTGAAGCTTTCTTT. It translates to CASSRGQLNTEAFF.